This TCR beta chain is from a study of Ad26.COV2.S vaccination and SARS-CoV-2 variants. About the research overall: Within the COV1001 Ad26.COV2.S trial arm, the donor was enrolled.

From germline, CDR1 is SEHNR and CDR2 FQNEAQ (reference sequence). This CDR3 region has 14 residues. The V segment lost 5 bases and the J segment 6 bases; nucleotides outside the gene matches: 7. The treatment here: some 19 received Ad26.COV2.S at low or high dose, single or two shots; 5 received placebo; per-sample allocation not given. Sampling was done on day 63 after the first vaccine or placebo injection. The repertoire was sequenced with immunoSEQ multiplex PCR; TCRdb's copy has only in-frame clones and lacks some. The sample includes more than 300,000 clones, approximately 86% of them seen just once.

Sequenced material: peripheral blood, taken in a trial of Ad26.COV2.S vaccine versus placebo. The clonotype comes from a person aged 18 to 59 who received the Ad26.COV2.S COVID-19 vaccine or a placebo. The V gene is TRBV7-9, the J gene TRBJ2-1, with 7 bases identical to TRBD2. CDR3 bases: TGTGCCAGCAGCGTTCGGGGGGAGGGCAATGAGCAGTTCTTC. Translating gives CASSVRGEGNEQFF.